What follows are 8 T cell receptor beta chains derived from one specimen sequenced in a study of T cells in Graves' hyperthyroidism and ophthalmopathy. RNA transcripts yielded amplified TCR beta CDR3 regions. The HTBI primer set served for first-round RT-PCR of the TCR CDR3. TCRdb used MiXCR to reprocess the multiplex PCR reads, holding one entry per CDR3 protein. The top ten clones hold 34% of a sample with hundreds of thousands of distinct CDR3 sequences, around 20% of them seen once. Sequencing was performed on blood. The receptors stem from a man aged 30 to 39 with Graves' ophthalmopathy.

The J gene is TRBJ2-3, the V gene TRBV2, with D perhaps assigned TRBD1 or TRBD2 (5 bases each). The CDR3 extends over 13 amino acids. Deletions cut 6 bases from V and 2 bases from J, with 9 bases between. CDR1 and CDR2 (germline): SNHLY, FYNNEI. The CDR3 sequence: CASRAGTTDTQYF. In DNA form, the CDR3 reads TGTGCCAGCAGGGCCGGGACCACAGATACGCAGTATTTT. The entire variable domain, with the rest obtained from reference TRBV2 and TRBJ2-3, is as follows: EPEVTQTPSHQVTQMGQEVILRCVPISNHLYFYWYRQILGQKVEFLVSFYNNEISEKSEIFDDQFSVERPDGSNFTLKIRSTKLEDSAMYFCASRAGTTDTQYFGPGTRLTVL.

The V and J genes are TRBV15 and TRBJ1-5; possibly TRBD1 for D (5 bases). Trimming took 1 base from V and 6 from J, leaving 10 bases between them. Germline CDR1 and CDR2: LNHNV and YYDKDF (reference sequence). The CDR3 has 14 amino acids. In nucleotides, the CDR3 is TGTGCCACCAGCAGAGGGGGGGGAGGTCAGCCCCAGCATTTT. Translation: CATSRGGGGQPQHF.

This clonotype has only a few counts. The chain has TRBV15 and TRBJ2-1; 8 bases match TRBD2. This CDR3 spans 17 amino acids. V shed 3 bases, J shed 9 bases, and the junction held 16 bases outside the gene matches. Germline CDR1 reads LNHNV; CDR2 reads YYDKDF (reference sequence). For the CDR3, the DNA is TGTGCCACCAGCAGGGGGAACGGGGCTGGCGGGAGGTCTGAGCAGTTCTTC. The encoded protein is CATSRGNGAGGRSEQFF.

This clonotype was recorded many times. This chain connects TRBV6-2 or TRBV6-3 to TRBJ1-1; possibly TRBD1 for D (6 bases). V gave up 0 bases and J gave up 1 base, with 12 bases separating them. Germline V gene lookup returns CDR1 MNHEY and CDR2 SVGEGT. CDR3 length equals 16 residues. In nucleotides, the CDR3 is TGTGCCAGCAGTTACTCGTTCGGGACAAAGAACACTGAAGCTTTCTTT. The encoded protein is CASSYSFGTKNTEAFF.

The rearrangement uses TRBV10-3 and TRBJ1-1; D gene ambiguous. The CDR3 runs 15 residues. Germline V CDR1 and CDR2: ENHRY, SYGVKD. Trimming removed 6 bases from V and 0 bases from J, with 14 bases in between. This CDR3 reads CAISPDGKMNTEAFF. DNA for the CDR3: TGTGCCATCAGCCCGGACGGAAAGATGAACACTGAAGCTTTCTTT.

The rearrangement uses TRBV5-8 and TRBJ2-7; D might be TRBD1 or TRBD2, each matching 5 bases. Germline V gives CDR1 SGHTS, CDR2 YDEGEE. CDR3 length equals 14 residues. Trimming removed 4 bases at V and 6 bases at J, with 17 bases between. Here the CDR3 reads CASSLLSGAGEQYF. In DNA form, the CDR3 reads TGTGCCAGCAGCCTCCTTTCCGGGGCAGGCGAGCAGTACTTC.

V is TRBV18 and J is TRBJ2-3; 10 nucleotides agree with TRBD2. From germline, CDR1 is KGHSH and CDR2 LQKENI. V was pared by 3 bases and J by 2 bases, with 5 bases of the junction left unmatched. The CDR3 length is 16 residues. DNA for the CDR3: TGTGCCAGCTCACCCCCCCTAGCGGGGGACACAGATACGCAGTATTTT. This translates into CASSPPLAGDTDTQYF.

This clonotype was observed a few times. This sequence joins TRBV10-3 and TRBJ2-7; the D gene is possibly TRBD1 (6 bases). The CDR3 totals 12 residues. Between the trimmed V and J ends, which lost 7 bases and 5 bases, there was a span of 12 bases. Germline V gene data show CDR1 as ENHRY and CDR2 as SYGVKD. The CDR3 loop is CAITQGGNEQYF. The DNA of the CDR3 is TGTGCCATCACCCAAGGGGGAAACGAGCAGTACTTC.